This T cell receptor (beta chain) was sequenced during a study of blood T cell repertoires in COVID-19. Study overall: Samples of COVID-19 (acute and convalescent) were obtained from the United States, Italy and Spain.

Concerning this clone itself: At one boundary the junction diverges from the germline segment, which might be a read error.

This CDR3 comprises 14 residues. Germline CDR1 reads SGHAT; CDR2 reads FQNNGV. In the original analysis: Estimation of nucleated cell counts relied on the amplification of reference gene primers. The assay was immunoSEQ multiplex PCR, and TCRdb's table has in-frame clones only and misses some. The V and J calls and the clone size are those of that table, but D and trimming were determined from the DNA. The sample records approximately 52,000 clones, roughly 89% being singletons. The gene calls are TRBV11-2 and TRBJ2-7; 10 bases line up with TRBD2. The sequence was obtained from a man between 60 and 75 years old with active COVID-19. The sequenced sample was peripheral blood. CDR3 protein: CASSLERKREGPLF. As DNA, the CDR3 is TGTGCCAGCAGCTTAGAACGCAAGCGGGAGGGCCCCCTATTC.